Here is one TCR beta chain with its context. The CDR3 sequence is 14 residues long. Germline CDR1 and CDR2: SGHTA and FQGTGA. Naive cells were sorted as CD45RO-, CCR7+, CD27+ and CD95-. This record comes from a study of CXCR3-negative and CXCR3-positive naive CD8 T cells. Study at large: Per library, roughly 1.4 +/- 0.3 million reads; 130 million to 150 million TRB reads overall.

The authors prepared UMI-labeled TRB cDNA libraries by 5' RACE. TCRdb reprocessed the 5' RACE reads; each CDR3 protein has one entry and no DNA is given. This sample's table reports fewer than 80,000 distinct CDR3 sequences. The sequenced material came from naive CXCR3- CD8+ T cells from blood. Specified subset: CD45RO-CCR7+CD27+CD95- naive CD8+ T cells lacking CXCR3 (TNR3-). This TCR came from a human donor in good health. Some clones in this sample may be carry-over from other donors' samples. V is TRBV7-3 and J is TRBJ1-6; the TCRdb D gene call, TRBD1, has no DNA to confirm it. The chain's CDR3 is CASSLLDRNSPLHF.